These 29 T cell receptor beta chains came from one sample sequenced in a study of blood T cell repertoires in COVID-19. Using immunoSEQ multiplex PCR, the repertoire was profiled, and TCRdb retains in-frame clones only, with some absent. The table has some 310,000 clones, 85% to 90% seen once. Source material: peripheral blood. These receptors came from a woman aged 30 to 39 with COVID-19, enrolled during active disease.

The rearrangement links TRBV11-2 to TRBJ2-1; 8 bases are shared with TRBD1. The CDR3 has 14 residues. V lost 5 bases to trimming and J lost 6 bases; unmatched junction nucleotides: 6. The V gene's germline CDR1 is SGHAT and CDR2 FQNNGV. CDR3 DNA: TGTGCCAGCAGCCCCGGGACAGGACCCAATGAGCAGTTCTTC. Its translation: CASSPGTGPNEQFF.

The V and J genes are TRBV12-2 and TRBJ1-2; the table's D call, TRBD1, was not checked against the DNA. TRBV12-2 is annotated as a pseudogene. The CDR3 extends over 15 amino acids. The CDR3 here is CASRPWDRGNYGYTF. The CDR3 DNA follows: TGTGCAAGTCGCCCTTGGGACAGGGGGAACTATGGCTACACCTTC.

V is TRBV3-1 (or the pseudogene TRBV3-2) and J is TRBJ2-1, with D possibly TRBD2 on 5 matching bases. Germline V gene sequence: CDR1 LGHDT, CDR2 YNNKEL (reference sequence). This CDR3 comprises 14 residues. V lost 1 base and J 8 bases, leaving 12 bases between the germline ends. The CDR3 reads CASSQGRGFDEQFF. The CDR3 region has the DNA TGTGCCAGCAGCCAAGGGAGAGGGTTCGATGAGCAGTTCTTC.

The V and J genes are TRBV28 and TRBJ1-2; 7 bases match TRBD1. V shed 6 bases, J shed 2 bases, and the junction held 6 bases outside the gene matches. Germline V gene data show CDR1 as MDHEN and CDR2 as SYDVKM. This CDR3 contains 14 residues. CDR3 residues: CASRTTQGNYGYTF. The CDR3 DNA reads TGTGCCAGCAGGACTACACAGGGGAACTATGGCTACACCTTC.

This clone was recorded a few times. The rearrangement joins TRBV6-4 to TRBJ1-1; D is unclear. The CDR3 is made up of 15 amino acids. Germline CDR1 is MRHNA and CDR2 is SNTAGT. The germline V and J ends were trimmed by 0 bases and 1 base, with 9 bases remaining between them. The CDR3 DNA sequence: TGTGCCAGCAGTGACTCGCCGGACTCGAACACTGAAGCTTTCTTT. This sequence encodes CASSDSPDSNTEAFF.

This clone came up a few times. This chain connects TRBV5-1 to TRBJ1-2; TRBD1 matches 7 bases. The CDR3 consists of 13 residues. CDR1 and CDR2 (germline): SGHRS, YFSETQ. V lost 4 bases, J lost 2 bases, and 2 bases stayed unmatched. The CDR3 nucleotides are TGCGCCAGCAGCGAGGGACAGAACTATGGCTACACCTTC. Translated, it gives CASSEGQNYGYTF. The full variable domain, rest sourced from reference TRBV5-1 and TRBJ1-2, is KAGVTQTPRYLIKTRGQQVTLSCSPISGHRSVSWYQQTPGQGLQFLFEYFSETQRNKGNFPGRFSGRQFSNSRSEMNVSTLELGDSALYLCASSEGQNYGYTFGSGTRLTVV.

For the CDR3, the DNA is TGTGCCAGCAGTTACCTCTGGACAGACCCCTATGGCTACACCTTC. Translated, it gives CASSYLWTDPYGYTF. The rearrangement links TRBV6-2 or TRBV6-3 to TRBJ1-2; TRBD1 might be the D (6 bases). Germline CDR1 and CDR2: MNHEY and SVGEGT. The ends were cut back, 2 bases at V and 4 bases at J, with 14 bases in the middle. The CDR3 has 15 amino acids.

CDR3 sequence (DNA): TGTGCCAGCAGTTCGACTGAAGCTTTCTTT. This gives the protein CASSSTEAFF. This chain uses TRBV6-5 with TRBJ1-1; D is undetermined. The CDR3 has 10 residues. Germline-derived CDR1 and CDR2 are MNHEY and SVGAGI. Trimming took 4 bases from V and 5 from J, leaving 2 bases between them.

The table lists this clone with a count of one. At one end, the junction sequence differs from germline, possibly due to a read error. This chain joins TRBV7-9 and TRBJ1-1; D is unclear. The CDR3 is made up of 12 amino acids. CDR1 SEHNR and CDR2 FQNEAQ come from the germline V gene (reference sequence). The CDR3 here is CASSLGNSEAFF. The CDR3 DNA reads as TGTGCCAGCAGCTTAGGCAACAGTGAAGCTTTCTTT.

V and J are TRBV27 and TRBJ1-5; the D gene is possibly TRBD1 (5 bases). The CDR3 runs to 15 residues. V was clipped by 8 bases and J by 5 bases, with 19 bases between them. The germline V gene encodes CDR1 MNHEY and CDR2 SMNVEV (reference sequence). The CDR3 DNA sequence: TGTGCCAGCGGCCCCATTACAGGTAACCATCAGCCCCAGCATTTT. Protein sequence: CASGPITGNHQPQHF.

The chain joins TRBV6-1 to TRBJ1-3; D not resolved. V was shortened by 2 bases and J by 0 bases, with 8 bases between the two germline ends. This CDR3 region has 15 residues. In germline, CDR1 is MNHNS, CDR2 SASEGT. The CDR3 reads CASSERKSSGNTIYF. The DNA of the CDR3 is TGTGCCAGCAGTGAACGAAAGAGCTCTGGAAACACCATATATTTT.

For the CDR3, the DNA is TGTGCCAGCAGCTTGAGTGGACCAGGGCATAGCTCTGGGGCCAACGTCCTGACTTTC. It is translated as CASSLSGPGHSSGANVLTF. The chain couples TRBV5-6 to TRBJ2-6; perhaps TRBD1 as D (5 bases). V lost 1 base and J 0 bases, leaving 17 bases between the germline ends. The germline gives CDR1 SGHDT, CDR2 YYEEEE. This CDR3 is built from 19 residues.

The chain employs TRBV9 and TRBJ1-3, with a possible D match to TRBD1 (5 bases). The V gene's germline CDR1 is SGDLS and CDR2 YYNGEE. Trimming pared 2 bases from V and 3 bases from J, leaving 15 bases between. This CDR3 contains 16 residues. CDR3 sequence reads: CASSVSSPGYGNTIYF. In nucleotides, the CDR3 is TGTGCCAGCAGCGTTTCTTCTCCAGGGTATGGAAACACCATATATTTT.

CDR3 DNA: TGTGCCAGCATTAGGACAGGGGTTGGTCAGCCCCAGCATTTT. This codes for CASIRTGVGQPQHF. The chain carries TRBV28 and TRBJ1-5; 9 bases are a match to TRBD1. From germline, CDR1 is MDHEN and CDR2 SYDVKM. The CDR3 has 14 amino acids. Losses at the gene ends were 7 bases for V and 6 bases for J; bases not matched to a gene: 7.

V and J are TRBV7-3 and TRBJ1-2; D gene unclear. Trimming removed 1 base from V and 4 bases from J, with 7 bases in between. Germline values: CDR1 SGHTA, CDR2 FQGTGA. The CDR3 has 13 residues. DNA for the CDR3: TGTGCCAGCAGCTTAAATCCGGGCTATGGCTACACCTTC. Translated: CASSLNPGYGYTF.

This chain joins TRBV9 and TRBJ2-1; 7 positions match TRBD2. Germline lookup yields CDR1 SGDLS and CDR2 YYNGEE. The V gene end was trimmed by 1 base and the J gene end by 7 bases; junction bases not matched to a gene: 5. CDR3 size: 14 residues. This CDR3 is CASSVWAGANEQFF. CDR3 nucleotide sequence: TGTGCCAGCAGCGTATGGGCGGGAGCTAATGAGCAGTTCTTC.

The chain links TRBV11-2 to TRBJ2-2; 9 nucleotides align to TRBD1. This CDR3 contains 17 residues. The trim removed 4 bases at V and 4 bases at J, leaving 10 bases unmatched. Germline-derived CDR1 and CDR2 are SGHAT and FQNNGV. The DNA for the CDR3 is TGTGCCAGCAGCTCAAAATACAGGGGGCGCAGCACCGGGGAGCTGTTTTTT. Its protein product is CASSSKYRGRSTGELFF.

This rearrangement joins TRBV2 to TRBJ2-1; 10 bases align to TRBD1. This CDR3 is 13 amino acids long. V shed 8 bases, J shed 8 bases, and the junction held 6 bases outside the gene matches. The germline V gene has CDR1 SNHLY and CDR2 FYNNEI. The CDR3 DNA sequence: TGTGCCAGCGGGGACAGGGGAAGCGATGAGCAGTTCTTC. Its translation: CASGDRGSDEQFF.

The chain links TRBV4-1 to TRBJ1-1; TRBD1 matches 8 bases. The length of the CDR3 is 15 residues. Losses at the gene ends were 2 bases for V and 4 bases for J; bases not matched to a gene: 6. CDR1 is MGHRA and CDR2 is YSYEKL in the germline V gene. Here the CDR3 reads CASSQMDREGTEAFF. Here the CDR3 DNA reads TGCGCCAGCAGCCAAATGGACAGGGAAGGCACTGAAGCTTTCTTT.

This sequence joins TRBV19 and TRBJ1-5; 7 bases agree with TRBD1. Germline-derived CDR1 and CDR2 are LNHDA and SQIVND (reference sequence). This CDR3 is 13 amino acids long. V was pared by 5 bases and J by 6 bases, with 4 bases of the junction left unmatched. The CDR3 coding sequence is TGTGCCAGTAGTTGGGCAGGGGGTCAGCCCCAGCATTTT. Protein sequence: CASSWAGGQPQHF.

The V and J genes are TRBV12-3 or TRBV12-4 and TRBJ1-5, with TRBD1 matching over 7 bases. The junction had 2 bases not matched to a gene; V was cut back by 6 bases and J by 6 bases. The CDR3 runs 12 residues. DNA of the CDR3: TGTGCCAGCAGACAGGGGTTTCAGCCCCAGCATTTT. Its translation is CASRQGFQPQHF.

V and J are TRBV3-1 (or the pseudogene TRBV3-2) and TRBJ1-6; TRBD1 is a possible D gene (6 bases). V gave up 2 bases and J gave up 3 bases, with 23 bases separating them. Germline-derived CDR1 and CDR2 are LGHDT and YNNKEL (reference sequence). The CDR3 consists of 20 residues. CDR3 coding DNA: TGTGCCAGCAGCCAAAATCCGCCGGTAAGGGGGAGCGACTATAATTCACCCCTCCACTTT. Translation gives CASSQNPPVRGSDYNSPLHF.

The chain employs TRBV19 and TRBJ1-2; D gene uncertain. With 5 bases removed from V and 2 bases from J, the gap between germline ends came to 18 bases. This CDR3 comprises 16 residues. Germline V gene data show CDR1 as LNHDA and CDR2 as SQIVND (reference sequence). In DNA, the CDR3 is TGTGCCAGTAGTTCCGCCCGATTGGCTTTCAACTATGGCTACACCTTC. This encodes CASSSARLAFNYGYTF.

The V call is TRBV10-1, the J call TRBJ1-2; no definite D call. V was clipped by 4 bases and J by 8 bases, with 14 bases between them. Germline CDR1 and CDR2: WNHNN and SYGVQD (reference sequence). This CDR3 comprises 13 residues. The CDR3 is CASSVGLGSGYTF. The DNA of the CDR3 is TGCGCCAGCAGTGTGGGTTTGGGGAGCGGCTACACCTTC.

V usage is TRBV28 and J usage is TRBJ1-2, with 8 bases identical to TRBD1. Germline V lookup: CDR1 MDHEN, CDR2 SYDVKM. The CDR3 extends over 15 amino acids. V trimming: 2 bases; J trimming: 1 base; junction bases outside the gene matches: 3. The CDR3, as DNA: TGTGCCAGCAGTTTACAGGGGGCGCGTAACTATGGCTACACCTTC. Amino acids: CASSLQGARNYGYTF.

The chain has TRBV10-3 and TRBJ1-1, with D possibly TRBD1 on 5 matching bases. The V gene's germline CDR1 is ENHRY and CDR2 SYGVKD. The CDR3 has 14 amino acids. V lost 0 bases and J lost 8, with 13 bases in between. CDR3 DNA: TGTGCCATCAGTGAGTCGTTAGGGGTGGGGGAAGCTTTCTTT. It yields the protein CAISESLGVGEAFF.

The genes are TRBV11-2 and TRBJ2-5; maybe TRBD1 (5 bases). Trimming shortened V by 0 bases and J by 5 bases, and 10 bases separated the two germline ends. Germline V gene data show CDR1 as SGHAT and CDR2 as FQNNGV. This CDR3 has 14 residues. The DNA of the CDR3 is TGTGCCAGCAGCTTAGATTGGGCAGGGGAGACCCAGTACTTC. Protein sequence: CASSLDWAGETQYF.

This clone was recorded only once. The CDR3: CASSLQGLGEKLFF. The CDR3 DNA follows: TGTGCCAGCAGCTTACAGGGACTAGGAGAAAAACTGTTTTTT. The rearrangement joins TRBV5-4 to TRBJ1-4, with D possibly TRBD1 on 6 matching bases. CDR1 and CDR2 from the germline V gene are SGHNT and YYREEE (reference sequence). Trimming shortened V by 2 bases and J by 8 bases, and 13 bases separated the two germline ends. The CDR3 loop spans 14 amino acids.

This clone appeared a single time. DNA for the CDR3: TGTGCCAGTAGTATAGGGACGACAGCTGGCACTGAAGCTTTCTTT. Its translation is CASSIGTTAGTEAFF. This chain joins TRBV19 and TRBJ1-1; D possibly corresponds to TRBD1 (5 bases). Germline values: CDR1 LNHDA, CDR2 SQIVND (reference sequence). V was pared by 1 base and J by 4 bases, with 13 bases between. The CDR3 is 15 amino acids.